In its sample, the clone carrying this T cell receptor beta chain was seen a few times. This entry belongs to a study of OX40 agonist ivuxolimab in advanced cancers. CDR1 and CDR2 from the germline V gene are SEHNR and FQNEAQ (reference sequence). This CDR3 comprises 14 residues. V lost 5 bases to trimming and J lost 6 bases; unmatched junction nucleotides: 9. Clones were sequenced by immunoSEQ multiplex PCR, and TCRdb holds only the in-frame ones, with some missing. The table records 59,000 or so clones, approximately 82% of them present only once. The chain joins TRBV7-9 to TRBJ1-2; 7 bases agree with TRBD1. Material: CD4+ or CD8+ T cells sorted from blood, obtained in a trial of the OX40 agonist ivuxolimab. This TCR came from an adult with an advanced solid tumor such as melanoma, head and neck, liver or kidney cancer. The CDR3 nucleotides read TGTGCCAGCAGCCCCGGGACAGCTATCGATGGCTACACCTTC. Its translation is CASSPGTAIDGYTF.